This entry describes one TCR beta chain. What it recognizes is unknown. The PCR had 60 Vbeta and 13 Jbeta primers. Clones were sequenced by immunoSEQ multiplex PCR, and TCRdb holds only the in-frame ones, with some missing. The repertoire holds roughly 70,000 clones, roughly 65% seen once, with 12% to 15% in the top ten. This record belongs to a study of cytomegalovirus exposure and HLA in healthy donors. Study results and limitations: Solely CMV serostatus was available to characterize immune exposure. Researchers reported that a few CMV-associated chains were confirmed in vitro as CMV antigen-specific.

This cohort consisted of healthy bone marrow donors. Germline V gene lookup returns CDR1 LNHDA and CDR2 SQIVND (reference sequence). The CDR3 is made up of 14 amino acids. The V end lost 3 bases, the J end lost 7 bases, and 12 bases lay between the germline ends. Sequenced: PBMCs. The clonotype was recovered from a male donor in good health and CMV-seropositive. The V and J genes are TRBV19 and TRBJ2-2, with D possibly being TRBD2 (6 bases). The CDR3 reads CASSIPGGGGELFF. DNA for the CDR3: TGTGCCAGTAGTATCCCCGGGGGTGGCGGGGAGCTGTTTTTT.